The rows below give T cell receptor beta chains drawn from one sample of a study of OX40 agonist ivuxolimab in advanced cancers. Generated by immunoSEQ multiplex PCR, the TCRdb table keeps only in-frame clones and is missing some. The sample comprises about 31,000 clones, 82% of which are singletons, and less than 25% rests with the top ten. Sequenced here: CD4+ or CD8+ T cells sorted from blood, sampled in a trial of the OX40 agonist ivuxolimab. These receptors came from an adult with an advanced solid tumor such as melanoma, head and neck, liver or kidney cancer. CDR3s include the opening cysteine and the closing phenylalanine or tryptophan. Fields, in order: V gene, clone size, J gene, CDR3 protein. Part of the rows lack a size; the others show once, few, many or a class for expanded clones.

TRBV9	-	TRBJ1-5	CASSVRGNQPQHF
TRBV7-9	-	TRBJ1-2	CASSSYSNYGYTF
TRBV7-2	-	TRBJ2-2	CASSLEGYTGELFF
TRBV15	-	TRBJ2-3	CATSSIGGATQYF
TRBV6-1	-	TRBJ2-2	CASSLTARYTGELFF
TRBV27	-	TRBJ2-4	CASSLQGIGNIQYF
TRBV5-5	-	TRBJ2-4	CASNLGTSGGRGKNIQYF
TRBV5-6	few	TRBJ2-4	CASSFGVGRKADIQYF
TRBV2	-	TRBJ2-7	CASRRGQGASYEQYF
TRBV5-1	-	TRBJ1-2	CASSEANYGYTF
TRBV6-5	-	TRBJ2-1	CASSYSGNEQFF
TRBV7-2	-	TRBJ2-7	CASSFTGTSDEQYF
TRBV7-9	-	TRBJ2-2	CASSSDTGELFF
TRBV28	-	TRBJ2-1	CASSLAASYNEQFF
TRBV18	-	TRBJ2-2	CASSPTGTGNAGELFF
TRBV7-2	-	TRBJ1-2	CASSSMTGSNYGYTF
TRBV5-6	-	TRBJ1-2	CASSLNNYGYTF
TRBV21-1	-	TRBJ1-1	CASRVGLSMNTEAFF
TRBV5-5	-	TRBJ2-3	CASSLTRIYSTDTQYF
TRBV27	once	TRBJ1-5	CASSPQGGQPQHF
TRBV23-1	-	TRBJ1-2	CASSQSRGGHTF
TRBV29-1	-	TRBJ1-2	CSAEAANNYGYTF
TRBV7-8	-	TRBJ2-7	CASSGGTTYEQYF
TRBV19	once	TRBJ2-2	CASSIGTNLRELFF
TRBV9	-	TRBJ1-1	CASSVGGQGRTEAFF
TRBV5-1	once	TRBJ2-1	CASSPLAGTSYNEQFF
TRBV30	medium-sized	TRBJ1-1	CAWSVQGDTEAFF
TRBV28	few	TRBJ2-1	CASSEGLAGGRGNEQFF
TRBV7-3	-	TRBJ2-7	CASRKRGDEQYF
TRBV10-3	-	TRBJ2-7	CAISDPQRTGGYEQYF
TRBV18	-	TRBJ1-3	CASLTPGAGNTIYF
TRBV28	-	TRBJ1-2	CASSLLTGTETNYGYTF
TRBV19	-	TRBJ1-4	CATEEDGQREKLFF
TRBV4-3	-	TRBJ1-2	CASSQRNRERNYGYTF
TRBV18	-	TRBJ2-1	CASSPTGSGGYNEQFF
TRBV30	-	TRBJ1-4	CAWSLGGVGEKLFF
TRBV6-1	few	TRBJ1-5	CATADRWPGNQPQHF
TRBV6-4	-	TRBJ2-1	CASRGRRVEDYEQFF
TRBV19	-	TRBJ2-7	CASSMGTTGEQYF
TRBV11-3	-	TRBJ2-7	CASSLDVGAGGQGEQYF
TRBV27	-	TRBJ1-6	CASSLYRNSPLHF